Below, 13 T cell receptor beta chains from the same sample are listed, as sequenced in a study of identifying expanded T cells in peripheral blood. Sequencing was performed with immunoSEQ multiplex PCR; in TCRdb, only in-frame clones are kept and a portion is missing. Here the sample spans under 130,000 clones, more than 85% being singletons. The specimen was blood. These receptors came from a person aged 18-69 years in good health.

The V and J genes are TRBV7-9 and TRBJ1-2; a weak D match, TRBD1 (5 bases). V lost 6 bases, J lost 4 bases, and 12 bases lay in between. This CDR3 contains 13 residues. Germline values: CDR1 SEHNR, CDR2 FQNEAQ (reference sequence). CDR3 amino acids: CASRPAGPYGYTF. The CDR3 region has the DNA TGTGCCAGCAGGCCAGCGGGGCCCTATGGCTACACCTTC. The full variable domain, with the rest looked up from reference TRBV7-9 and TRBJ1-2, is DTGVSQNPRHKITKRGQNVTFRCDPISEHNRLYWYRQTLGQGPEFLTYFQNEAQLEKSRLLSDRFSAERPKGSFSTLEIQRTEQGDSAMYLCASRPAGPYGYTFGSGTRLTVV.

V is TRBV5-4 and J is TRBJ1-1; the D gene is possibly TRBD1 (6 bases). Germline assignment: CDR1 SGHNT and CDR2 YYREEE (reference sequence). V gave up 5 bases and J gave up 4 bases, with 15 bases separating them. The CDR3 covers 14 residues. The CDR3 protein is CASSQGRGGTEAFF. The CDR3 DNA reads TGTGCCAGCAGTCAGGGCAGGGGAGGCACTGAAGCTTTCTTT.

CDR3 in amino acids: CASSLGGLNEKLFF. For the CDR3, the DNA is TGTGCCAGCAGTTTAGGCGGTCTTAATGAAAAACTGTTTTTT. The chain couples TRBV28 to TRBJ1-4; no firm D call. V was shortened by 2 bases and J by 4 bases, with 8 bases between the two germline ends. The CDR3 runs to 14 residues. The germline V gene encodes CDR1 MDHEN and CDR2 SYDVKM.

The V call is TRBV10-3, the J call TRBJ2-3, with TRBD1 matching over 9 bases. This CDR3 is built from 16 residues. Per germline, CDR1 ENHRY and CDR2 SYGVKD. The V segment lost 3 bases and the J segment 4 bases; nucleotides outside the gene matches: 8. The CDR3 DNA is TGTGCCATCAGTGACCCGGGACAGGGATCTGCAGATACGCAGTATTTT. Amino acid sequence: CAISDPGQGSADTQYF.

The J gene is TRBJ1-2, the V gene TRBV19; a possible D gene is TRBD1 (6 bases). V lost 6 bases and J 2 bases, leaving 13 bases between the germline ends. The CDR3 consists of 14 residues. Germline CDR1 reads LNHDA; CDR2 reads SQIVND (reference sequence). The CDR3 sequence is CASRQGQQNYGYTF. CDR3 nucleotide sequence: TGTGCCAGTAGACAGGGACAACAAAACTATGGCTACACCTTC.

The chain is built from TRBV6-5 and TRBJ1-2; D gene uncertain. Germline V gene lookup returns CDR1 MNHEY and CDR2 SVGAGI. There are 14 residues in the CDR3. The V gene lost 2 bases and the J gene lost 4 bases, with 11 bases spanning the gap. CDR3 loop: CASSYDWQSYGYTF. CDR3 nucleotide sequence: TGTGCCAGCAGTTACGACTGGCAATCCTATGGCTACACCTTC.

J is TRBJ2-3 and V is TRBV11-3, with D perhaps TRBD2 (5 bases). Deletions cut 1 base from V and 6 bases from J, with 11 bases between. The germline V gene has CDR1 SGHNT and CDR2 YENEEA. The CDR3 contains 14 residues. The CDR3 region has the DNA TGTGCCAGCAGCTTAGGGGCTAGCTCGGATACGCAGTATTTT. Translation: CASSLGASSDTQYF. Full variable domain (remainder filled in from reference TRBV11-3 and TRBJ2-3): EAGVVQSPRYKIIEKKQPVAFWCNPISGHNTLYWYLQNLGQGPELLIRYENEEAVDDSQLPKDRFSAERLKGVDSTLKIQPAELGDSAVYLCASSLGASSDTQYFGPGTRLTVL.

This chain connects TRBV7-9 to TRBJ2-5; 12 nucleotides match TRBD2. The CDR3 loop spans 16 amino acids. J gave up 5 bases and V 2 bases, and 6 bases lay outside the gene matches. Germline V gene lookup returns CDR1 SEHNR and CDR2 FQNEAQ (reference sequence). This CDR3 is CASSLWLAGGLETQYF. In nucleotides, the CDR3 is TGTGCCAGCAGCTTATGGCTAGCGGGGGGGCTCGAGACCCAGTACTTC. Looking up the rest from reference TRBV7-9 and TRBJ2-5 gives the full variable domain: DTGVSQNPRHKITKRGQNVTFRCDPISEHNRLYWYRQTLGQGPEFLTYFQNEAQLEKSRLLSDRFSAERPKGSFSTLEIQRTEQGDSAMYLCASSLWLAGGLETQYFGPGTRLLVL.

The V gene is TRBV5-4, the J gene TRBJ2-7, with D possibly being TRBD2 (5 bases). Trimming pared 4 bases from V and 3 bases from J, leaving 8 bases between. Looked up from germline, CDR1 is SGHNT and CDR2 is YYREEE (reference sequence). The CDR3 length is 12 residues. As DNA, the CDR3 is TGTGCCAGCAGCCCCGGGGACTACGAGCAGTACTTC. It encodes CASSPGDYEQYF.

The chain joins TRBV5-1 to TRBJ2-7, with 8 bases lining up with TRBD1. Germline V lookup: CDR1 SGHRS, CDR2 YFSETQ. Losses at the gene ends were 4 bases for V and 4 bases for J; bases not matched to a gene: 7. CDR3 size: 14 residues. The CDR3 DNA is TGCGCCAGCAGCGGGGGACAGGAAAATTACGAGCAGTACTTC. Its protein product is CASSGGQENYEQYF.

Note on this clone: The junction departs from germline at one end; a sequencing error may be responsible. This sequence joins TRBV7-9 and TRBJ1-1, with TRBD1 as a possible D gene (5 bases). The CDR3 spans 16 residues. Germline CDR1 SEHNR, CDR2 FQNEAQ (reference sequence). This CDR3 is CASSQAGRGRGTEAFF. Here the CDR3 DNA reads TGCGCCAGCAGCCAAGCAGGTCGGGGGAGGGGAACTGAAGCTTTCTTT.

The chain links TRBV5-4 to TRBJ2-2; TRBD2 matches at 16 bases. Trimming cost V 3 bases and J 3 bases; bases outside gene matches: 5. This CDR3 spans 18 amino acids. Per the germline V gene, CDR1 is SGHNT and CDR2 is YYREEE (reference sequence). The CDR3 DNA reads as TGTGCCAGCAGCTCGGGACTAGCGGGGGGGCCCGACACCGGGGAGCTGTTTTTT. Translated, it gives CASSSGLAGGPDTGELFF.

There are a few counts of this clone. The V gene is TRBV28, the J gene TRBJ1-3; D gene ambiguous. CDR1 is MDHEN and CDR2 is SYDVKM in the germline V gene. Trimming cost V 6 bases and J 0 bases, with 15 bases left between them. This CDR3 has 16 amino acids. The CDR3 DNA reads TGTGCCAGCAGGCGGGCCCTGTCCTCCTCTGGAAACACCATATATTTT. It yields the protein CASRRALSSSGNTIYF.